The rows below give T cell receptor beta chains drawn from one sample of a study of radiotherapy plus CTLA-4 blockade in lung cancer. Method: immunoSEQ multiplex PCR; TCRdb's copy keeps in-frame clones and lacks some. The data hold 80,000 to 95,000 clones, with about four fifths observed a single time. The sequencing here drew on peripheral blood, taken from a patient treated with radiotherapy plus ipilimumab. All receptors come from a human donor with non-small cell lung cancer who had stable disease on radiotherapy plus ipilimumab. The CDR3 runs from the conserved cysteine through the conserved F or W. The D gene is left open where the match is weak. Rows may omit the clone size; those that give it use once, few, many or a size class.

clone_size j_call v_call d_call cdr3_nt cdr3_aa
few TRBJ2-7 TRBV28 - TGTGCCAGCAGTTTCGAGGGGCGGACCTACGAGCAGTACTTC CASSFEGRTYEQYF
- TRBJ2-1 TRBV7-9 - TGTGCCAGCAGCTTAGGATGGAACTTAGGTCTTGTAGATGAGCAGTTCTTC CASSLGWNLGLVDEQFF
- TRBJ2-3 TRBV27 - TGTGCCAGCAGTTTAGGTTTGTTGGTGACAGATACGCAGTATTTT CASSLGLLVTDTQYF
- TRBJ1-2 TRBV7-3 - TGTGCCAGCCTACCAACCTCGGGTCGCGCTAACTATGGCTACACCTTC CASLPTSGRANYGYTF
- TRBJ2-7 TRBV28 TRBD2 TGTGCCAGCAGACCCCGGGGGTGGGGCGGGGGGGGCATCGAGCAGTACTTC CASRPRGWGGGGIEQYF
few TRBJ2-7 TRBV6-1 TRBD1 TGTGCCAGCAGTCAGGGACAGGCCCTTGAGCAGTACTTC CASSQGQALEQYF
- TRBJ2-1 TRBV19 - TGTGCCAGTAGTATAGAGGGCCGCGGGGGCAACAATGAGCAGTTCTTC CASSIEGRGGNNEQFF
- TRBJ1-2 TRBV6-1 - TGTGCCAGCAACGCTAACTATGGCTACACCTTC CASNANYGYTF
- TRBJ1-4 TRBV7-2 - TGTGCCAGCAGCTTAGATCAGCACAGGCGATCGATTTTT CASSLDQHRRSIF
few TRBJ2-7 TRBV7-9 - TGTGCCAGCAGCTTAGTCCCCTACGAGCAGTACTTC CASSLVPYEQYF
- TRBJ2-1 TRBV7-9 TRBD1 TGTGCCAGCGGCGGACAGGGGGTTAATGAGCAGTTCTTC CASGGQGVNEQFF
- TRBJ2-2 TRBV6-5 TRBD1 TGTGCCAGCAGTGCACAGGGGGCGAACACCGGGGAGCTGTTTTTT CASSAQGANTGELFF
- TRBJ2-1 TRBV7-9 TRBD1 TGTGCCAGCAGCCTAGGGGGGACAGGGTCGTACAATGAGCAGTTCTTC CASSLGGTGSYNEQFF
once TRBJ1-2 TRBV25-1 TRBD1 TGTGCCAGCAGTGAATTAGGGACAGGGGGCGCAGAGGGCTACACCTTC CASSELGTGGAEGYTF
once TRBJ2-1 TRBV7-2 TRBD2 TGTGCCAGCAGCTTCACCGGGACTAGCGCCTACAATGAGCAGTTCTTC CASSFTGTSAYNEQFF
few TRBJ2-7 TRBV5-8 - TGTGCCAGCAGCTCCCACCGCGAGCAGTACTTC CASSSHREQYF
- TRBJ2-5 TRBV19 TRBD2 TGTGCCAGTAGCCAACCCAGGACTAGCGGGGGTCGGGCACAAGAGACCCAGTACTTC CASSQPRTSGGRAQETQYF
- TRBJ1-2 TRBV7-9 TRBD1 TGTGCCAGCAGCTTAAGCGGGGACAGGGAGTCGCATGGCTACATCTTC CASSLSGDRESHGYIF
- TRBJ2-5 TRBV11-3 - TGTGCCAGCAGCTCCAGGGAAGGGGAGACCCAGTACTTC CASSSREGETQYF
once TRBJ2-1 TRBV2 TRBD2 TGTGCCAGCAGCGCGGGGGCCTACAATGAGCAGTTCTTC CASSAGAYNEQFF
- TRBJ2-5 TRBV7-8 TRBD1 TGTGCCAGCAGCTTAAACACAGGGGAAGAGACCCAGTACTTC CASSLNTGEETQYF
- TRBJ1-1 TRBV6-5 - TGTGCCAGCAGCTTGGACAGAGACACTGAAGCTTTCTTT CASSLDRDTEAFF
- TRBJ2-7 TRBV11-3 TRBD1 TGTGCCAGCAGCTATGGGTTAGGACAGGACTACGAGCAGTACTTC CASSYGLGQDYEQYF
once TRBJ2-2 TRBV9 - TGTGCCAGCAGCGCAGGGGGGTCCTTGGGCACCGGGGAGCTGTTTTTT CASSAGGSLGTGELFF
- TRBJ2-1 TRBV7-2 TRBD2 TGTGCCAGCAGCTTACTAGCGGGGGGCCCCGCGGGCAATCAGCAGTTCTTC CASSLLAGGPAGNQQFF
- TRBJ2-5 TRBV19 TRBD1 TGTGCCAGTAGTACAAACACCAGGGGGCCCCAAGAGACCCAGTACTTC CASSTNTRGPQETQYF
few TRBJ1-4 TRBV7-9 - TGTGCCAGCAGCTTAGAGGGGGTTATATATGAAAAACTGTTTTTT CASSLEGVIYEKLFF
- TRBJ1-4 TRBV2 TRBD1 TGTGCCAGCAGGAGACAGGGGCCTAGAGGTGAAAAACTGTTTTTT CASRRQGPRGEKLFF
- TRBJ2-5 TRBV15 - TGTGCCACCAGCAGACAGGACAAACAAGAGACCCAGTACTTC CATSRQDKQETQYF
- TRBJ2-7 TRBV7-9 TRBD1 TGTGCCAGCAGCTCACGGGACAGGGGGGGCTACGAGCAGTACTTC CASSSRDRGGYEQYF
once TRBJ1-4 TRBV30 - TGTGCCTATACCGTCGGCAGGGCTAATGAAAAACTGTTTTTT CAYTVGRANEKLFF